These 6 T cell receptor beta chains came from one sample sequenced in a study of blood T cell repertoires in COVID-19 (dated by TCRdb to about 2020). Library construction relied on the immunoSEQ multiplex PCR assay. In TCRdb, the immuneACCESS table is reduced to in-frame sequences with V and J assigned. These tables do not hold every clone; where another copy was compared, an unresolved V gene accounts for under half, and the others remain unexplained. Across this sample there are about 170,000 clones, with around 82% seen only once. Less than 4% of the sample is taken by the ten largest. Source material: PBMCs or T cells enriched from blood (not recorded which). The receptors were gathered from a woman aged 45-65 years in a cohort exposed to, infected with or recovered from COVID-19 (not recorded which).

V is TRBV29-1 and J is TRBJ1-1, with TRBD1 matching 7 bases. The V gene end was trimmed by 4 bases and the J gene end by 3 bases; junction bases not matched to a gene: 8. CDR3 length: 14 residues. Germline V CDR1 and CDR2: SQVTM, ANQGSEA. In nucleotides, the CDR3 is TGCAGCGTTGTTAAGGGGGCGCGTGACACTGAAGCTTTCTTT. It translates to CSVVKGARDTEAFF.

The gene calls are TRBV27 and TRBJ1-1, with a tentative D call TRBD1 (5 bases). The CDR3 extends over 13 amino acids. The germline V gene encodes CDR1 MNHEY and CDR2 SMNVEV (reference sequence). V lost 4 bases to trimming and J lost 1 base, with 7 bases between them. The CDR3 DNA is TGTGCCAGCAGTTCAACAGGGAACACTGAAGCTTTCTTT. Translation gives CASSSTGNTEAFF.

J is TRBJ2-4 and V is TRBV27; TRBD2 matches at 16 bases. The J segment lost 3 bases and the V segment lost 6 bases, leaving 11 bases of the junction unmatched. Germline assignment: CDR1 MNHEY and CDR2 SMNVEV (reference sequence). The CDR3 spans 19 residues. CDR3 loop: CASSLLGLAGGQGKNIQYF. The CDR3 DNA follows: TGTGCCAGCAGCCTTTTGGGACTAGCGGGGGGGCAAGGCAAAAACATTCAGTACTTC.

The chain uses TRBV29-1 and TRBJ1-1, with D maybe TRBD1 (6 bases). V shed 3 bases and J shed 6 bases, with 14 bases lying between them. The germline gives CDR1 SQVTM, CDR2 ANQGSEA. The CDR3 is 13 amino acids. The CDR3 DNA sequence: TGCAGCGTTGAGCAGGACAGACGGGCTGAAGCTTTCTTT. This codes for CSVEQDRRAEAFF.

The J gene is TRBJ2-7, the V gene TRBV9, with a possible D match to TRBD1 (5 bases). This CDR3 is built from 17 residues. The germline gives CDR1 SGDLS, CDR2 YYNGEE. V lost 0 bases and J lost 3, with 19 bases in between. CDR3 sequence reads: CASSVALTAGGDYEQYF. Written as DNA, the CDR3 is TGTGCCAGCAGCGTAGCTCTGACAGCAGGTGGAGACTACGAGCAGTACTTC.

The chain links TRBV5-6 to TRBJ2-1, with D perhaps TRBD2 (6 bases). This CDR3 spans 15 amino acids. Germline-derived CDR1 and CDR2 are SGHDT and YYEEEE. V was shortened by 3 bases and J by 6 bases, with 16 bases between the two germline ends. DNA for the CDR3: TGTGCCAGCAGCTCCCGGGACTCACCTGGCAATGAGCAGTTCTTC. Protein sequence: CASSSRDSPGNEQFF.